The next 12 T cell receptor beta chains were all read from a single sample in a study of shared clonotypes between healthy human individuals. The protocol was immunoSEQ multiplex PCR, while the TCRdb copy is restricted to in-frame clones and leaves out a portion. Seen here are about 2.2 million clones, about 93% observed once, and the top ten hold 1.5% to 2%. Naive-designated CD8 cells lacked CD45RO, were positively enriched for CCR7, and omitted terminally differentiated effector memory CD45RA+ cells. The sample taken for sequencing was naive CD8+ T cells from PBMCs. The receptors were sampled from a man younger than 35 in good health. Some clones in this sample may be carry-over from other donors' samples.

This chain joins TRBV7-8 and TRBJ2-3, with D hard to call. Germline V gene sequence: CDR1 SGHVS, CDR2 FQNEAQ. V was cut by 0 bases and J by 3 bases, with 10 bases left in between. The CDR3 length is 15 residues. Written as DNA, the CDR3 is TGTGCCAGCAGCTTAGCGGGGTGGGGAACAGATACGCAGTATTTT. Residues: CASSLAGWGTDTQYF.

The V call is TRBV19, the J call TRBJ2-7; D is ambiguous. Germline CDR1 reads LNHDA; CDR2 reads SQIVND (reference sequence). This CDR3 region has 12 residues. V was pared by 4 bases and J by 3 bases, with 7 bases between. CDR3: CASSKDLYEQYF. In nucleotides, the CDR3 is TGTGCCAGTAGTAAGGATCTCTACGAGCAGTACTTC.

This clone came up once. The rearrangement uses TRBV7-3 and TRBJ2-1; maybe TRBD2 (7 bases). Germline CDR1 and CDR2: SGHTA and FQGTGA. The CDR3 consists of 16 residues. Trimming shortened V by 5 bases and J by 5 bases, and 19 bases separated the two germline ends. The CDR3 here is CASSPNRGRVDNEQFF. The CDR3 DNA sequence: TGTGCCAGCAGCCCAAATAGGGGGAGGGTTGACAATGAGCAGTTCTTC.

The chain links TRBV6-5 to TRBJ2-3; 12 nucleotides align to TRBD2. The V segment lost 2 bases and the J segment 6 bases; nucleotides outside the gene matches: 3. This CDR3 contains 15 residues. Germline lookup yields CDR1 MNHEY and CDR2 SVGAGI. CDR3 DNA: TGTGCCAGCAGTTACCGGACTAGCGGGATTGATACGCAGTATTTT. Protein product: CASSYRTSGIDTQYF.

V usage is TRBV4-3 and J usage is TRBJ2-3; 8 bases align to TRBD2. The CDR3 runs 15 residues. The trim removed 5 bases at V and 4 bases at J, leaving 8 bases unmatched. Germline lookup yields CDR1 LGHNA and CDR2 YSLEER. The CDR3 region has the DNA TGCGCCAGCAGCTTAGCGGGAATGGTTCCAGATACGCAGTATTTT. It specifies CASSLAGMVPDTQYF.

This sequence joins TRBV7-2 and TRBJ1-5, with 7 bases aligning to TRBD1. CDR1 is SGHTA and CDR2 is FQGNSA in the germline V gene. The CDR3 has 16 residues. With 1 base clipped from V and 0 bases from J, the junction kept 3 bases outside the gene matches. As DNA, the CDR3 is TGTGCCAGCAGCTTAGAGGAGGGGGCTAGCAATCAGCCCCAGCATTTT. This translates into CASSLEEGASNQPQHF.

The count of this clone is one. The chain couples TRBV9 to TRBJ1-1; perhaps TRBD1 as D (5 bases). The germline gives CDR1 SGDLS, CDR2 YYNGEE. The CDR3 has 16 amino acids. V lost 0 bases to trimming and J lost 2 bases, with 14 bases between them. As DNA, the CDR3 is TGTGCCAGCAGCGTAGGCAATAATCGGGGCAACACTGAAGCTTTCTTT. This translates into CASSVGNNRGNTEAFF.

The chain recombines TRBV7-9 with TRBJ1-1, with TRBD1 matching 8 bases. V was clipped by 5 bases and J by 5 bases; unmatched bases: 13. The germline CDR1 and CDR2 sequences are SEHNR and FQNEAQ (reference sequence). This CDR3 spans 16 amino acids. The CDR3 DNA reads TGTGCCAGCAGCCGTCCCGGGACAGGCCCGGGGACTGAAGCTTTCTTT. The encoded protein is CASSRPGTGPGTEAFF. The full variable domain, its missing parts supplied by reference TRBV7-9 and TRBJ1-1, is DTGVSQNPRHKITKRGQNVTFRCDPISEHNRLYWYRQTLGQGPEFLTYFQNEAQLEKSRLLSDRFSAERPKGSFSTLEIQRTEQGDSAMYLCASSRPGTGPGTEAFFGQGTRLTVV.

This clone appeared once. The chain is built from TRBV6-6 and TRBJ2-7; D gene ambiguous. CDR1 and CDR2 from the germline V gene are MNHNY and SVGAGI (reference sequence). Deletions cut 6 bases from V and 2 bases from J, with 8 bases between. This CDR3 is 12 amino acids long. CDR3 nucleotide sequence: TGTGCCAGCAGCCGGGTCCCCTACGAGCAGTACTTC. Its protein product is CASSRVPYEQYF.

V and J are TRBV10-1 and TRBJ1-4, with D possibly being TRBD1 (6 bases). With 8 bases removed from V and 5 bases from J, the gap between germline ends came to 12 bases. Germline-derived CDR1 and CDR2 are WNHNN and SYGVQD (reference sequence). CDR3 length: 13 amino acids. Written as DNA, the CDR3 is TGCGCCAGCGGGAGGGACATCAATGAAAAACTGTTTTTT. It codes for CASGRDINEKLFF.

The genes are TRBV7-2 and TRBJ2-5, with a possible D match to TRBD2 (5 bases). Germline CDR1 SGHTA, CDR2 FQGNSA. Trimming removed 3 bases at V and 0 bases at J, with 17 bases between. This CDR3 is built from 17 residues. CDR3 in DNA: TGTGCCAGCAGCTTCGAGACCAAGAGGGCTCACCAAGAGACCCAGTACTTC. It encodes CASSFETKRAHQETQYF.

The gene calls are TRBV4-1 and TRBJ2-1; D gene unclear. From germline, CDR1 is MGHRA and CDR2 YSYEKL. This CDR3 has 13 amino acids. V lost 6 bases, J lost 3 bases, and 9 bases lay in between. The CDR3 DNA reads as TGCGCCAGCAGGAAGCCCGACTACAATGAGCAGTTCTTC. It encodes CASRKPDYNEQFF.